This T cell receptor (beta chain) was captured by sequencing in a study of radiation and T cells in renal cell carcinoma (dated by TCRdb to about 2020). In terms of the full investigation: In total, 50 or so samples underwent TCR beta sequencing: some 25 tumors plus 27 peripheral blood samples. The last blood draw occurred 4 weeks after radiation, at the same time as nephrectomy. A total of 4,016,671 unique CDR3 nucleotide sequences, encoding around 2.7 million unique CDR3 amino acid sequences, were found across all 50 or so samples.

On this clone itself: Its antigen specificity is not known. No clone much larger than this one lies a single base away; base qualities are absent.

What the time point label conveys for this sample: blood 4 weeks post-SBRT, at nephrectomy. The treatment or condition label corresponds to: 15 Gy SBRT to primary tumor, nephrectomy 4 weeks later. The samples were drawn from a clinical trial, where primary renal cell carcinomas were treated with 15 Gy of stereotactic body radiation therapy and then removed by nephrectomy 4 weeks afterward. To follow tumor-enriched clonotypes, serial peripheral blood was collected from radiation-treated patients at baseline and at 2 weeks and 4 weeks after SBRT. Every patient had renal cell carcinoma of clear cell pathology. The QIAamp DNA Blood Mini Kit (Qiagen) was used to prepare genomic DNA for TCR sequencing. The analyses included only samples that passed all quality control checks. TCR beta libraries were generated from genomic DNA with the immunoSEQ kit, following the manufacturer's recommendations. To prepare libraries, a first multiplex PCR with proprietary primers was run, followed by a second PCR that added unique barcodes, and a bead cleanup was done after each round. Each sample batch included a kit-provided positive control reaction and a negative control reaction. The final libraries were assessed on an Agilent 4200 TapeStation D1000 ScreenTape, pooled by volume, and quantified by qPCR. Sequencing was performed on an Illumina NextSeq500 using a MidOutput 150-cycle cartridge, with 156 Read1 cycles, 15 Index1 cycles, and the kit custom primers. The pooled library was loaded at 1.0 pM, with a roughly 19% PhiX control spiked in. Regarding the original processing steps: Vendor-processed data were analyzed in R, with a clonotype defined as all T cells sharing the same CDR3 nucleotide sequence. In the clone abundance analyses, frequencies were normalized to the 10,000 most abundant clones in each sample. Before analysis, public T cell clones were removed, and these numbered fewer than six per sample on average. Tumor-enriched and baseline blood-enriched clonotypes were defined by at least a 32-fold difference in abundance between compartments. A beta-binomial differential abundance model was used to identify clonotypes that expanded or contracted between blood time points. The Baroni-Urbani and Buser coefficient was used to measure tumor-blood repertoire similarity, and groups were compared with two-tailed Wilcoxon tests in R. Not all clones reach the TCRdb copy of this immuneACCESS table, which keeps in-frame sequences only. Checked studies attribute under half of the gap to unresolved V genes and leave the rest unexplained. That table is the source of V, J and clone size, and D and trimming were worked out from the DNA. The sample profile shows 60,000 or so clones; roughly 80% of them were found once. About 6.4% of the sample comes from the top ten.

V is cut by 3 bases and J by 4 bases, and the space between the germline ends is 2 bases. The CDR3 goes from the cysteine to the phenylalanine over 11 residues. The DNA shown is the 33-base CDR3, in frame from base 1. CDR1 and CDR2 are drawn from the germline V gene (reference sequence): LNHDA, SQIVND. What the work shows at the level of the full study, not this receptor alone: Tracking of blood repertoire dynamics stopped at three to five weeks after treatment, with no follow-up past that point. Because pretreatment tumor biopsies were not available, the study could not determine whether clonotypes were already present within the tumor at baseline. Effects of radiation dose or scheduling on the TCR repertoire could not be addressed with the single-armed trial design. Top tumor clonotypes rose in blood from baseline to 2 weeks post-radiation, then contracted by 4 weeks, suggesting transient expansion of tumor-resident clones.

Recombination joined TRBV19 with TRBJ2-3; confidence is insufficient to name the D gene. This clonotype was obtained from a man aged 55-75 years with renal cell carcinoma. The sequenced sample was blood, obtained from a patient whose treatment included radiotherapy and nephrectomy. The DNA sequence is TGTGCCAGTAGTATGGCAGATACGCAGTATTTT. It translates as CASSMADTQYF. Joined to the reference TRBV19 and TRBJ2-3 proteins, this CDR3 gives the full variable domain: DGGITQSPKYLFRKEGQNVTLSCEQNLNHDAMYWYRQDPGQGLRLIYYSQIVNDFQKGDIAEGYSVSREKKESFPLTVTSAQKNPTAFYLCASSMADTQYFGPGTRLTVL.